The sequence of this T cell receptor beta chain was determined in a study of blood T cell repertoires in COVID-19. Assay used: immunoSEQ multiplex PCR; TCRdb lists only in-frame clones, some missing. The table has about 200,000 clones, around four fifths seen once. Germline lookup yields CDR1 SGHAT and CDR2 FQNNGV. This CDR3 has 15 residues. Trimming cost V 3 bases and J 1 base; bases outside gene matches: 5. V and J are TRBV11-2 and TRBJ2-5, with TRBD2 matching over 7 bases. The sample comprised peripheral blood. The sequence derives from a human donor with acute or convalescent COVID-19. The donor label of this sample is uncertain. CDR3 residues: CASSFALAVQETQYF. The CDR3 region has the DNA TGTGCCAGCAGCTTCGCTCTAGCGGTCCAAGAGACCCAGTACTTC.